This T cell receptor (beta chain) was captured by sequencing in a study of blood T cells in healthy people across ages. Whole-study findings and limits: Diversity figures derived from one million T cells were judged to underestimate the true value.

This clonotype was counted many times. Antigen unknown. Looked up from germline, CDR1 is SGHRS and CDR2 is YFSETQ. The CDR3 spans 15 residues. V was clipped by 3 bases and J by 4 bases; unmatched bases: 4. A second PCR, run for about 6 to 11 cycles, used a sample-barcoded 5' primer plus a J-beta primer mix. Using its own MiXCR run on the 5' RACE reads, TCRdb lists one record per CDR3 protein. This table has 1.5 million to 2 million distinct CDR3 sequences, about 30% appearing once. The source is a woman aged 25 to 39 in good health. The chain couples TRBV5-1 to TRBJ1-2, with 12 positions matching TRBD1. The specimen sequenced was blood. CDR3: CASSSGQGAAYGYTF. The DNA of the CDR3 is TGCGCCAGCAGCTCGGGACAGGGGGCGGCCTATGGCTACACCTTC.